The clone carrying this T cell receptor beta chain turned up a few times. The protocol was immunoSEQ multiplex PCR, while the TCRdb copy is restricted to in-frame clones and leaves out a portion. The sample records around 64,000 clones, roughly three quarters being singletons. The sample originates from a study of radiation and T cells in renal cell carcinoma. Overall study context: Nephrectomy followed 15 Gy stereotactic body radiation by 4 weeks.

Trimming shortened V by 2 bases and J by 5 bases, and 9 bases separated the two germline ends. Germline-derived CDR1 and CDR2 are MNHNS and SASEGT. The CDR3 runs to 13 residues. As to time point: baseline pretreatment blood. Documented treatment: 15 Gy SBRT to primary tumor, nephrectomy 4 weeks later. This renal cell carcinoma was of the clear cell type. The chain combines TRBV6-1 with TRBJ1-2; D is uncertain. This clonotype was obtained from a man aged 60 to 69 with renal cell carcinoma. Sequencing was performed on blood, taken from a patient whose treatment included radiotherapy and nephrectomy. CDR3 amino acids: CASSEREQYGYTF. The CDR3 nucleotides are TGTGCCAGCAGTGAACGGGAGCAGTATGGCTACACCTTC.